This TCR beta chain emerged from a study of T cell responses to AZD1222 COVID-19 vaccine. Overall study context: Pooled together were second doses at about 4 or about 12 weeks.

Generated by immunoSEQ multiplex PCR, the TCRdb table keeps only in-frame clones and is missing some. Of 100,000 to 150,000 clones in the sample, roughly 90% were seen once. Germline V gene sequence: CDR1 SGHDT, CDR2 YYEEEE. CDR3 length: 15 residues. V was clipped by 1 base and J by 2 bases, with 9 bases between them. The chain joins TRBV5-6 to TRBJ1-4, with a tentative D call TRBD1 (5 bases). This TCR was sampled from an adult in good health. The material was peripheral blood, obtained on day 0 of AZD1222 vaccination. CDR3 coding DNA: TGTGCCAGCAGCTTGTATTGGGGGACTAATGAAAAACTGTTTTTT. This codes for CASSLYWGTNEKLFF.